The 29 T cell receptor beta chains reported below all come from one sample, sequenced in a study of neoadjuvant anti-PD-1 for oral cavity cancer. Regarding time point: after neoadjuvant nivolumab, at surgical resection. The data were produced by immunoSEQ multiplex PCR, yet TCRdb's version contains in-frame clones alone and is incomplete. Here the sample spans more than 25,000 clones, approximately 80% being singletons. This sample comprised PBMCs, obtained after nivolumab (anti-PD-1) treatment. These receptors all come from a person aged 40-85 years with oral cavity squamous cell carcinoma.

The J gene is TRBJ1-5, the V gene TRBV28; 9 nucleotides match TRBD1. V shed 1 base and J 2 bases; nucleotides not matched to a gene: 3. The germline gives CDR1 MDHEN, CDR2 SYDVKM. This CDR3 is built from 16 residues. CDR3 DNA sequence: TGTGCCAGCAGTTTATTGACAGGGGGTGGCAATCAGCCCCAGCATTTT. Protein product: CASSLLTGGGNQPQHF.

The rearrangement links TRBV5-8 to TRBJ1-6; TRBD1 is a possible D gene (5 bases). This CDR3 has 18 residues. Germline CDR1 is SGHTS and CDR2 is YDEGEE. V was shortened by 2 bases and J by 0 bases, with 15 bases between the two germline ends. The CDR3 region is CASSFLFDSSSYNSPLHF. CDR3 nucleotide sequence: TGTGCCAGCAGCTTTCTGTTCGACAGTAGCTCCTATAATTCACCCCTCCACTTT. Full variable domain (rest looked up from reference TRBV5-8 and TRBJ1-6): EAGVTQSPTHLIKTRGQQATLRCSPISGHTSVYWYQQALGLGLQFLLWYDEGEERNRGNFPPRFSGRQFPNYSSELNVNALELEDSALYLCASSFLFDSSSYNSPLHFGNGTRLTVT.

The genes are TRBV4-3 and TRBJ1-2, with no clear D. Trimming stripped 0 bases from V and 0 bases from J, with 8 bases between. The CDR3 runs to 15 residues. Germline V CDR1 and CDR2: LGHNA, YSLEER. CDR3: CASSQDWRTNYGYTF. CDR3 nucleotides: TGCGCCAGCAGCCAAGATTGGAGGACTAACTATGGCTACACCTTC.

This clone was observed a handful of times. The chain links TRBV30 to TRBJ1-1; 7 nucleotides line up with TRBD1. The V gene end was trimmed by 4 bases and the J gene end by 3 bases; junction bases not matched to a gene: 5. Germline-derived CDR1 and CDR2 are GTSNPN and SVGIG (reference sequence). The CDR3 contains 13 residues. The CDR3 region has the DNA TGTGCCTGGAATACAGGGGAGTACACTGAAGCTTTCTTT. Protein product: CAWNTGEYTEAFF.

V is TRBV4-3 and J is TRBJ1-1; possible D gene TRBD1, 5 bases. The V end was cut by 4 bases, the J end by 7 bases, with 10 bases between. The CDR3 is made up of 12 amino acids. From germline, CDR1 is LGHNA and CDR2 YSLEER. CDR3 DNA: TGCGCCAGCAGCCGACAGCGCGGTGAAGCTTTCTTT. Translation gives CASSRQRGEAFF.

This chain uses TRBV15 with TRBJ1-4, with 7 bases lining up with TRBD1. Trimming cost V 6 bases and J 8 bases; bases outside gene matches: 9. Per germline, CDR1 LNHNV and CDR2 YYDKDF (reference sequence). The CDR3 consists of 14 residues. The CDR3 reads CATRRYRGDEKLFF. The CDR3 DNA follows: TGTGCCACCAGGAGATACAGGGGCGACGAAAAACTGTTTTTT.

The genes are TRBV13 and TRBJ2-3; 10 nucleotides align to TRBD2. Per the germline V gene, CDR1 is PRHDT and CDR2 is FYEKMQ (reference sequence). Losses at the gene ends were 3 bases for V and 4 bases for J; bases not matched to a gene: 7. This CDR3 has 16 residues. The CDR3 reads CASSLSLAGLADTQYF. The CDR3 DNA reads TGTGCCAGCAGCTTGTCACTAGCGGGGTTGGCAGATACGCAGTATTTT.

The sample holds a few counts of this clone. The chain links TRBV7-9 to TRBJ2-7; the D is unclear. This CDR3 spans 13 amino acids. V was shortened by 5 bases and J by 2 bases, with 10 bases between the two germline ends. Germline loops: CDR1 SEHNR, CDR2 FQNEAQ (reference sequence). The CDR3 region is CASSPPRAYEQYF. The CDR3 bases are TGTGCCAGCAGCCCGCCACGAGCCTACGAGCAGTACTTC.

The J gene is TRBJ2-1, the V gene TRBV19; 7 bases agree with TRBD1. The CDR3 runs 14 residues. With 7 bases clipped from V and 6 bases from J, the junction kept 9 bases outside the gene matches. Germline V gene data show CDR1 as LNHDA and CDR2 as SQIVND (reference sequence). The DNA of the CDR3 is TGTGCCAGTAACGCCCAGGGGGAAGGCAATGAGCAGTTCTTC. It yields the protein CASNAQGEGNEQFF. The variable domain in full, completed from reference TRBV19 and TRBJ2-1, reads DGGITQSPKYLFRKEGQNVTLSCEQNLNHDAMYWYRQDPGQGLRLIYYSQIVNDFQKGDIAEGYSVSREKKESFPLTVTSAQKNPTAFYLCASNAQGEGNEQFFGPGTRLTVL.

The rearrangement uses TRBV7-8 and TRBJ2-1; the match to TRBD1 covers 8 bases. The CDR3 has 14 residues. In germline, CDR1 is SGHVS, CDR2 FQNEAQ. The trim removed 4 bases at V and 4 bases at J, leaving 3 bases unmatched. The DNA for the CDR3 is TGTGCCAGCAGCTCGGGACAGGTATACAATGAGCAGTTCTTC. This sequence encodes CASSSGQVYNEQFF.

The chain is built from TRBV10-3 and TRBJ2-7, with TRBD2 matching over 13 bases. Germline values: CDR1 ENHRY, CDR2 SYGVKD. After removal of 10 bases from V and 7 bases from J, the junction contained 16 bases not matched to a gene. The CDR3 consists of 16 residues. The CDR3: CATSIGRLAGGGEQYF. The CDR3 DNA reads as TGTGCCACCTCCATTGGGAGACTAGCGGGGGGTGGAGAGCAGTACTTC.

The chain uses TRBV9 and TRBJ1-5; D gene ambiguous. CDR1 SGDLS and CDR2 YYNGEE come from the germline V gene. The CDR3 consists of 15 residues. V was clipped by 0 bases and J by 0 bases, with 7 bases between them. Here the CDR3 reads CASSVGEGSNQPQHF. CDR3 bases: TGTGCCAGCAGCGTAGGGGAGGGTAGCAATCAGCCCCAGCATTTT.

The V and J genes are TRBV11-2 and TRBJ1-2; no clear D gene. V was pared by 0 bases and J by 4 bases, with 9 bases between. This CDR3 is 14 amino acids long. Per germline, CDR1 SGHAT and CDR2 FQNNGV. This CDR3 is CASSLDASSYGYTF. The CDR3 nucleotides read TGTGCCAGCAGCTTAGATGCCAGCTCCTATGGCTACACCTTC.

This chain connects TRBV7-9 to TRBJ2-1; 12 bases line up with TRBD2. V lost 5 bases to trimming and J lost 7 bases; unmatched junction nucleotides: 3. Germline lookup yields CDR1 SEHNR and CDR2 FQNEAQ (reference sequence). The CDR3 has 14 residues. CDR3 in DNA: TGTGCCAGCAGCCCTAGCGGGGGGGCGAATGAGCAGTTCTTC. Protein product: CASSPSGGANEQFF. Using reference TRBV7-9 and TRBJ2-1 for the parts outside the CDR3, the full variable domain is DTGVSQNPRHKITKRGQNVTFRCDPISEHNRLYWYRQTLGQGPEFLTYFQNEAQLEKSRLLSDRFSAERPKGSFSTLEIQRTEQGDSAMYLCASSPSGGANEQFFGPGTRLTVL.

This clone showed up just once. The J gene is TRBJ1-2, the V gene TRBV5-1; D gene unclear. V lost 0 bases and J lost 8, with 8 bases in between. CDR1 SGHRS and CDR2 YFSETQ come from the germline V gene. This CDR3 region has 12 residues. The CDR3 DNA reads as TGCGCCAGCAGCTTGGGAACGGGCGGCTACACCTTC. It is translated as CASSLGTGGYTF.

This chain joins TRBV2 and TRBJ2-1, with D perhaps matching TRBD1 or TRBD2 (6 bases each). Between the trimmed V and J ends, which lost 10 bases and 1 base, there was a span of 32 bases. The CDR3 is made up of 20 amino acids. Germline lookup yields CDR1 SNHLY and CDR2 FYNNEI. The DNA for the CDR3 is TGTGCCAACAGGCCGGTAAACCCAGCGGTTGGGGGGCTGTCCTACAATGAGCAGTTCTTC. Encoded protein: CANRPVNPAVGGLSYNEQFF.

CDR3 coding DNA: TGTGCCAGCAGCCGAACACAGGGGCGTAATCAGCCCCAGCATTTT. This encodes CASSRTQGRNQPQHF. The chain carries TRBV7-2 and TRBJ1-5, with 7 nucleotides matching TRBD1. V trimming: 5 bases; J trimming: 4 bases; junction bases outside the gene matches: 8. CDR1 is SGHTA, CDR2 FQGNSA, per germline. The CDR3 totals 15 residues.

This clone was observed a few times. The chain uses TRBV11-2 and TRBJ2-7; perhaps D is TRBD1 or TRBD2 (6 bases each). Germline CDR1 SGHAT, CDR2 FQNNGV. Between the trimmed V and J ends, which lost 0 bases and 3 bases, there was a span of 12 bases. The CDR3 extends over 15 amino acids. CDR3 nucleotides: TGTGCCAGCAGCTTAGAGCCGGGGGCTAACTACGAGCAGTACTTC. Amino acid sequence: CASSLEPGANYEQYF.

This chain joins TRBV18 and TRBJ2-7; 14 bases are shared with TRBD2. CDR3 size: 16 residues. CDR1 and CDR2 from the germline V gene are KGHSH and LQKENI. The V segment lost 3 bases and the J segment 3 bases; nucleotides outside the gene matches: 4. The CDR3 loop is CASSPGLAGADYEQYF. CDR3 nucleotides: TGTGCCAGCTCACCGGGACTAGCGGGGGCCGACTACGAGCAGTACTTC.

CDR3 DNA: TGTGCCAGCAGCTTCGGGACTAAAACAGATACGCAGTATTTT. Its protein product is CASSFGTKTDTQYF. The chain is built from TRBV7-2 and TRBJ2-3; 7 bases align to TRBD2. The J segment lost 3 bases and the V segment lost 3 bases, leaving 3 bases of the junction unmatched. The CDR3 is made up of 14 amino acids. Germline V gene lookup returns CDR1 SGHTA and CDR2 FQGNSA.

The J gene is TRBJ1-2, the V gene TRBV5-6, with D perhaps matching TRBD1 (6 bases). The V end was cut by 0 bases, the J end by 2 bases, with 11 bases between. CDR3 length equals 15 residues. The germline gives CDR1 SGHDT, CDR2 YYEEEE. In DNA, the CDR3 is TGTGCCAGCAGCTTGGGGGGCACAGGGAACTATGGCTACACCTTC. Protein product: CASSLGGTGNYGYTF.

V gene TRBV30 combines with J gene TRBJ1-2, with TRBD1 matching over 9 bases. The germline V gene has CDR1 GTSNPN and CDR2 SVGIG (reference sequence). The CDR3 is 16 amino acids. The junction had 13 bases not matched to a gene; V was cut back by 4 bases and J by 4 bases. The CDR3 nucleotides read TGTGCCTGGATCCGGGACAGGGCCCCTGCGCGCTATGGCTACACCTTC. Protein product: CAWIRDRAPARYGYTF.

The V and J genes are TRBV5-1 and TRBJ1-2; D is possibly TRBD1 (5 bases). The V and J ends lost 0 bases and 2 bases respectively, with 11 bases between them. CDR3 size: 15 residues. Germline lookup yields CDR1 SGHRS and CDR2 YFSETQ. CDR3 DNA sequence: TGCGCCAGCAGCTTGGCCGAGGGGATAAACTATGGCTACACCTTC. It encodes CASSLAEGINYGYTF.

The rearrangement joins TRBV27 to TRBJ1-6; D gene ambiguous. From germline, CDR1 is MNHEY and CDR2 SMNVEV (reference sequence). The CDR3 consists of 15 residues. The V gene lost 0 bases and the J gene lost 5 bases, with 8 bases spanning the gap. The CDR3 sequence: CASSLSRYDNSPLHF. Written as DNA, the CDR3 is TGTGCCAGCAGTTTATCGCGGTATGATAATTCACCCCTCCACTTT.

This clone showed up just a few times. The chain recombines TRBV5-4 with TRBJ1-1; D remains unclear. CDR3 length: 14 residues. Germline-derived CDR1 and CDR2 are SGHNT and YYREEE (reference sequence). Trimming took 0 bases from V and 5 from J, leaving 11 bases between them. CDR3: CASSLGWRGTEAFF. The CDR3 coding sequence is TGTGCCAGCAGCTTGGGGTGGAGAGGGACTGAAGCTTTCTTT.

The chain joins TRBV4-2 to TRBJ1-5; tentatively, D is TRBD1 (5 bases). The CDR3 is 15 amino acids. The V end lost 0 bases, the J end lost 1 base, and 7 bases lay between the germline ends. Germline CDR1 LGHNA, CDR2 YNFKEQ. The CDR3 here is CASSQEGRSNQPQHF. DNA for the CDR3: TGTGCCAGCAGCCAAGAGGGACGGAGCAATCAGCCCCAGCATTTT.

This clone was counted between two and nine times. The genes are TRBV5-4 and TRBJ1-5; no clear D gene. The CDR3 spans 12 residues. Germline V gene lookup returns CDR1 SGHNT and CDR2 YYREEE (reference sequence). The V end was cut by 2 bases, the J end by 5 bases, with 5 bases between. CDR3 protein: CASSLEDQPQHF. As DNA, the CDR3 is TGTGCCAGCAGCTTAGAGGATCAGCCCCAGCATTTT.

CDR3 sequence reads: CASSWGDGNEQFF. The CDR3 DNA follows: TGTGCCAGCAGTTGGGGGGATGGGAATGAGCAGTTCTTC. The chain combines TRBV6-5 with TRBJ2-1, with TRBD2 as a possible D gene (6 bases). The length of the CDR3 is 13 residues. Trimming removed 4 bases at V and 7 bases at J, with 11 bases between. Germline values: CDR1 MNHEY, CDR2 SVGAGI.

The chain has TRBV11-2 and TRBJ1-2; D may be TRBD1 (6 bases). The CDR3 runs 14 residues. V shed 5 bases and J shed 8 bases, with 18 bases lying between them. The germline gives CDR1 SGHAT, CDR2 FQNNGV. CDR3 in DNA: TGTGCCAGCAGCCCAGGTCGGGGGCTGGGAGGCTACACCTTC. Translating it yields CASSPGRGLGGYTF.